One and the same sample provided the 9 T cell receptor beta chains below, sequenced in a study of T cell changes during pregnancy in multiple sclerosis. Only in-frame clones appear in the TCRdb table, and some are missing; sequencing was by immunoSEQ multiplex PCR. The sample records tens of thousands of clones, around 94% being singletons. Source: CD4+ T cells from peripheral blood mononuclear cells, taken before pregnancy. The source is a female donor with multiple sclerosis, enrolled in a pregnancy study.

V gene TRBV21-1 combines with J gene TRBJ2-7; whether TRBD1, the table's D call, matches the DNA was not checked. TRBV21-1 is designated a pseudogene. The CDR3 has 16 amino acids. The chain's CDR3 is CASSPRAHGASYEQYF. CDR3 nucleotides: TGTGCCAGCAGCCCCCGGGCCCATGGGGCTTCCTACGAGCAGTACTTC.

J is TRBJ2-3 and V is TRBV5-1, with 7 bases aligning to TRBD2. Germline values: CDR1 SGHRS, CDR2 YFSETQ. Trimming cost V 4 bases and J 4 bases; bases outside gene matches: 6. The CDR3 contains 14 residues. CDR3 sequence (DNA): TGCGCCAGCAGCCGCGGGGGATCGGCAGATACGCAGTATTTT. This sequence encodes CASSRGGSADTQYF.

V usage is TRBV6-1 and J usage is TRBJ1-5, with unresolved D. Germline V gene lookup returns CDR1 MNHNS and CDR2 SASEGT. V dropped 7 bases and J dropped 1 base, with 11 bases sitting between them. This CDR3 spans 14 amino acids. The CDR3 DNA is TGTGCCAGCATCCTAGACGGAAGCAATCAGCCCCAGCATTTT. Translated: CASILDGSNQPQHF.

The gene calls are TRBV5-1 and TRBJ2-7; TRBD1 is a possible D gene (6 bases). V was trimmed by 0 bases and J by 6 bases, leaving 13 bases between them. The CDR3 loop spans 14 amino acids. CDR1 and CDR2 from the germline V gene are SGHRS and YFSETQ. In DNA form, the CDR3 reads TGCGCCAGCAGCTTGGCCCTGGACAGTGTCGAGCAGTACTTC. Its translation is CASSLALDSVEQYF.

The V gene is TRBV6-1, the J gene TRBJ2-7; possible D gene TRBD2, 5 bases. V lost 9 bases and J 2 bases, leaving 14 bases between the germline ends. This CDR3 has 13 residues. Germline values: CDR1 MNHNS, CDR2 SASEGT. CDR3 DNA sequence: TGTGCCAGTCGGACTGGCAAAGCCTACGAGCAGTACTTC. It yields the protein CASRTGKAYEQYF.

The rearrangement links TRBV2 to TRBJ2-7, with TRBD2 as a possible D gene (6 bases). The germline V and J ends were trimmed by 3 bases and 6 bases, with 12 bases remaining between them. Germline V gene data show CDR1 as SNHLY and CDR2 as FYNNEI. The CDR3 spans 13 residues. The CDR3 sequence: CASSESLGGEQYF. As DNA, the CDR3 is TGTGCCAGCAGTGAGAGCCTCGGGGGCGAGCAGTACTTC.

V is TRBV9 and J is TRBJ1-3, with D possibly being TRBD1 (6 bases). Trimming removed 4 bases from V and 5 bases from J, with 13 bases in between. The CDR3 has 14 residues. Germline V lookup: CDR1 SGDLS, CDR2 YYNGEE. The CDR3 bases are TGTGCCAGCAGCAAGGGGACACTGAGAAACACCATATATTTT. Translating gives CASSKGTLRNTIYF.

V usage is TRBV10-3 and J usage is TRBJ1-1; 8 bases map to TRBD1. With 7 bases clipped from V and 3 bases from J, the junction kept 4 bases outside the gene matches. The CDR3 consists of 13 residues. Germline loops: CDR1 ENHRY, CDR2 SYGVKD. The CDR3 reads CAITLDRDTEAFF. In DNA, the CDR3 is TGTGCCATCACTCTGGACAGGGACACTGAAGCTTTCTTT.

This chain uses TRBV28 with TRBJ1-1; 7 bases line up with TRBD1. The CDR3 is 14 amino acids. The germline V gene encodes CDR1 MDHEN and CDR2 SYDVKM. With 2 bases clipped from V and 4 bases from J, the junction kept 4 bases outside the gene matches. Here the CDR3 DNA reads TGTGCCAGCAGTTTACCAGGGGGTTTCACTGAAGCTTTCTTT. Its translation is CASSLPGGFTEAFF.